One and the same sample provided the 5 T cell receptor beta chains below, sequenced in a study of Ad26.COV2.S vaccination and SARS-CoV-2 variants. Stated treatment: roughly 20 received Ad26.COV2.S at low or high dose, single or two shots; five or six received placebo; per-sample allocation not given. Collection of samples fell on day 63 after the first vaccine or placebo injection. Measured with immunoSEQ multiplex PCR; TCRdb has only the in-frame clones, and not every one. The top ten clones hold around 10% of a sample with some 250,000 clones, more than 75% of them seen once. This material consisted of peripheral blood, taken in a trial of Ad26.COV2.S vaccine versus placebo. The receptors were gathered from a person aged 18-60 years who received the Ad26.COV2.S COVID-19 vaccine or a placebo.

This chain uses TRBV7-2 with TRBJ2-3; perhaps D is TRBD1 or TRBD2 (5 bases each). The germline gives CDR1 SGHTA, CDR2 FQGNSA. The CDR3 spans 16 residues. Trimming stripped 3 bases from V and 2 bases from J, with 15 bases between. As DNA, the CDR3 is TGTGCCAGCAGCTTCCTGGGACCCCCCCCCACAGATACGCAGTATTTT. Translating gives CASSFLGPPPTDTQYF.

The gene calls are TRBV5-4 and TRBJ2-5, with a weak D call TRBD2 (5 bases). Germline V gene data show CDR1 as SGHNT and CDR2 as YYREEE (reference sequence). The CDR3 sequence is 13 residues long. V was shortened by 6 bases and J by 4 bases, with 13 bases between the two germline ends. The CDR3 protein is CASMDSARETQYF. DNA of the CDR3: TGTGCCAGCATGGATAGCGCGAGAGAGACCCAGTACTTC.

This clone appeared a single time. This rearrangement joins TRBV19 to TRBJ1-6; TRBD1 aligns across 8 bases. The CDR3 contains 16 residues. The trim removed 9 bases at V and 6 bases at J, leaving 13 bases unmatched. In germline, CDR1 is LNHDA, CDR2 SQIVND (reference sequence). Here the CDR3 reads CASSPTGVPFNSPLHF. In DNA, the CDR3 is TGTGCCAGCAGTCCGACAGGGGTACCGTTTAATTCACCCCTCCACTTT.

The V gene is TRBV6-6, the J gene TRBJ1-6; maybe TRBD1 (6 bases). The germline CDR1 and CDR2 sequences are MNHNY and SVGAGI (reference sequence). The CDR3 loop spans 12 amino acids. The CDR3 here is CATRGGTSPLHF. The CDR3 DNA is TGTGCTACGAGAGGGGGAACTTCACCCCTCCACTTT.

As regards this clone: This sample includes further DNA sequences coding for the same CDR3. The CDR3 is CASSSSGGRDTQYF. The CDR3 DNA reads TGTGCCAGCAGTAGTTCTGGGGGACGAGATACGCAGTATTTT. The chain uses TRBV6-4 and TRBJ2-3; D possibly matches TRBD1 or TRBD2 (5 bases each). Germline CDR1 MRHNA, CDR2 SNTAGT. Between the trimmed V and J ends, which lost 5 bases and 5 bases, there was a span of 14 bases. CDR3 length equals 14 residues.